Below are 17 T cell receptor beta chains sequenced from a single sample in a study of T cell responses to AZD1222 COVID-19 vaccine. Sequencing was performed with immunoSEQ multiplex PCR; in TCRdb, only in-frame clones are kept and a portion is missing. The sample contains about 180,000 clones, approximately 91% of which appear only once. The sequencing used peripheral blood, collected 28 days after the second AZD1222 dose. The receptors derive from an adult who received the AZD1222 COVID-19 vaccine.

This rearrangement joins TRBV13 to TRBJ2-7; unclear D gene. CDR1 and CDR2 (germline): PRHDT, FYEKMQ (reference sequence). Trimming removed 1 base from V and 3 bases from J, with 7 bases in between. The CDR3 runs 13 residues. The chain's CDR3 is CASSLDRDYEQYF. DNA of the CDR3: TGTGCCAGCAGCTTAGACAGAGACTACGAGCAGTACTTC.

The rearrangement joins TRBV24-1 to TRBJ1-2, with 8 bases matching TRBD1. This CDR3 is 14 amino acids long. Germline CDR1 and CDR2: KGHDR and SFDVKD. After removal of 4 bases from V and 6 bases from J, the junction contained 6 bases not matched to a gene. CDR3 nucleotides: TGTGCCACCAGTGACCCAAGGACAGGGCATGGCTACACCTTC. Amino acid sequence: CATSDPRTGHGYTF.

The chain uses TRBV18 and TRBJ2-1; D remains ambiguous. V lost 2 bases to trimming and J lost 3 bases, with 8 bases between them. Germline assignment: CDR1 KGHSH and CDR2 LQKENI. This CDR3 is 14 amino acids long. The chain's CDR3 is CASSPEPSYNEQFF. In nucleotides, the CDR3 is TGTGCCAGCTCACCAGAGCCCAGCTACAATGAGCAGTTCTTC. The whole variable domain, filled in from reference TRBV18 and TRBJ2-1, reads NAGVMQNPRHLVRRRGQEARLRCSPMKGHSHVYWYRQLPEEGLKFMVYLQKENIIDESGMPKERFSAEFPKEGPSILRIQQVVRGDSAAYFCASSPEPSYNEQFFGPGTRLTVL.

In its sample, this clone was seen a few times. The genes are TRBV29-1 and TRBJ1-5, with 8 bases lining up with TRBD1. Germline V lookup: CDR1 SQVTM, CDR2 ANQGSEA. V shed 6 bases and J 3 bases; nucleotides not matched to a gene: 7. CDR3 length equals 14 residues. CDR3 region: CSVSQGDHNQPQHF. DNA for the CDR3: TGCAGCGTGTCACAGGGGGACCACAATCAGCCCCAGCATTTT.

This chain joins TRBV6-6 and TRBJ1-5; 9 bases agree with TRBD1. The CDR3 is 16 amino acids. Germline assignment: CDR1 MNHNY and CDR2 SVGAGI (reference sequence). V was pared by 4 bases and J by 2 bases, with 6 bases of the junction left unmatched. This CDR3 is CASSWGQGTGNQPQHF. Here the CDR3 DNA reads TGTGCCAGCAGTTGGGGACAGGGCACGGGCAATCAGCCCCAGCATTTT.

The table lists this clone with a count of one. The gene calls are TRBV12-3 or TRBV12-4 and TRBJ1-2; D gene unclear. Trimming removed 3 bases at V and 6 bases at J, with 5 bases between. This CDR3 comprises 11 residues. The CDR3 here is CASSLRNGYTF. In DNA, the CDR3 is TGTGCCAGCAGTTTGAGGAATGGCTACACCTTC.

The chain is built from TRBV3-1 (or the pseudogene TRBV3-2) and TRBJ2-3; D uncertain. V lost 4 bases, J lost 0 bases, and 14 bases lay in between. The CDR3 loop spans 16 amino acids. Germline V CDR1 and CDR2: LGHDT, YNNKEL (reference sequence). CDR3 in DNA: TGTGCCAGCAGCCCCCAGATTATGACTAGCACAGATACGCAGTATTTT. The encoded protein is CASSPQIMTSTDTQYF.

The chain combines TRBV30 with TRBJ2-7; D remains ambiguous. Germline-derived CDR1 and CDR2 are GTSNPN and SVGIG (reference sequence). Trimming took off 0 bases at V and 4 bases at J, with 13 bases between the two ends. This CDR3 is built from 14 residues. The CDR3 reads CAWSVQGLRYEQYF. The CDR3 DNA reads TGTGCCTGGAGTGTACAAGGTCTTAGGTACGAGCAGTACTTC.

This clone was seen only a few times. CDR3 residues: CASSYSSTGGRETQYF. CDR3 sequence (DNA): TGTGCCAGCAGTTACTCGAGCACAGGGGGCAGGGAGACCCAGTACTTC. This sequence joins TRBV6-5 and TRBJ2-5, with 9 bases lining up with TRBD1. CDR1 and CDR2 (germline): MNHEY, SVGAGI. The CDR3 totals 16 residues. Trimming took 0 bases from V and 5 from J; bases not matched to a gene: 7.

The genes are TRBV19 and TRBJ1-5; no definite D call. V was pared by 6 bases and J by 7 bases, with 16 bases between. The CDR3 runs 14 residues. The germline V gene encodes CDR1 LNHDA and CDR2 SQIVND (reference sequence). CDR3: CASSPWSGGQPQHF. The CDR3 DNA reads TGTGCCAGTAGCCCCTGGTCGGGAGGCCAGCCCCAGCATTTT.

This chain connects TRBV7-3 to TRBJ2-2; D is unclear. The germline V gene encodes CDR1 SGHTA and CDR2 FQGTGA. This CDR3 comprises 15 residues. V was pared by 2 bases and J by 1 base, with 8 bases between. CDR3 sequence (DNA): TGTGCCAGCAGCTTAGGGTCCCGGAACACCGGGGAGCTGTTTTTT. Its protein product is CASSLGSRNTGELFF.

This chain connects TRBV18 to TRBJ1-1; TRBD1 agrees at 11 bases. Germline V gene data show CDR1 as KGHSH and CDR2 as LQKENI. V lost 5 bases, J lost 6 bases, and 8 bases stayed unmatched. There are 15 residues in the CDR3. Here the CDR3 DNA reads TGTGCCAGCTCAGGAGGACAGGGGGCCGTAGCTGAAGCTTTCTTT. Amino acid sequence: CASSGGQGAVAEAFF.

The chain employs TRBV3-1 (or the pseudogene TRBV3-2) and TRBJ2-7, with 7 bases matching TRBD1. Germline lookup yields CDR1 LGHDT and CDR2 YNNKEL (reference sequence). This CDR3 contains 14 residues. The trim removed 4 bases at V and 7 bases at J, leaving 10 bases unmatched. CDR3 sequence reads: CASSRDGTVNEQYF. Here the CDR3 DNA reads TGTGCCAGCAGCCGAGACGGGACAGTGAATGAGCAGTACTTC.

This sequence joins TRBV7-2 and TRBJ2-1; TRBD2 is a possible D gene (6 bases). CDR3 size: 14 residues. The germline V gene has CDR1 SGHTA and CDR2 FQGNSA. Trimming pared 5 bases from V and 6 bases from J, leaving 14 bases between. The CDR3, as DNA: TGTGCCAGCAGCCACCCGGGACTGCTCAATGAGCAGTTCTTC. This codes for CASSHPGLLNEQFF.

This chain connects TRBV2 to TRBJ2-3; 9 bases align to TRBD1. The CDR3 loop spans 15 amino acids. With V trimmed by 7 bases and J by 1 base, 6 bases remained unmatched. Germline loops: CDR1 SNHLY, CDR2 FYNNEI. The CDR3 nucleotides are TGTGCCAGCACCACACAGGGGGCGGGCACAGATACGCAGTATTTT. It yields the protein CASTTQGAGTDTQYF.

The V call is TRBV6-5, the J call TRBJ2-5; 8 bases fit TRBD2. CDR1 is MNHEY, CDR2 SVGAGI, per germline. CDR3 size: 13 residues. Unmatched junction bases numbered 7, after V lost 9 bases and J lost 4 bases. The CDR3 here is CASKAGDRETQYF. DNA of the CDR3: TGTGCCAGTAAAGCGGGGGATAGAGAGACCCAGTACTTC.

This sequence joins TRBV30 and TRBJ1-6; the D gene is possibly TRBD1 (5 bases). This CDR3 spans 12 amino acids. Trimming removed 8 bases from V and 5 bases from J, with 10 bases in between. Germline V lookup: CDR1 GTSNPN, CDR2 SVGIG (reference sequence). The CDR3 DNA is TGTGCCCAGACAGTCAATAATTCACCCCTCCACTTT. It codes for CAQTVNNSPLHF.